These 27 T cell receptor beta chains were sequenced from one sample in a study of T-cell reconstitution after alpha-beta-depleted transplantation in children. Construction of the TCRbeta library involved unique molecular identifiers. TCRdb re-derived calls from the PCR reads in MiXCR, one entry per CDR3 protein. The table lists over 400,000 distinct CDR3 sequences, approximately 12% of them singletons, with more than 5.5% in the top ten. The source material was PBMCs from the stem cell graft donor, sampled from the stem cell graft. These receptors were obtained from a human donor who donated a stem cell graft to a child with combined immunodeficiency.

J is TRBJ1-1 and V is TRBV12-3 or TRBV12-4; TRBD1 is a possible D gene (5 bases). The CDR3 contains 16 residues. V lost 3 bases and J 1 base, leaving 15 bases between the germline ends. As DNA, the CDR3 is TGTGCCAGCAGTTTTCTGGGGCCGGCGACGAACACTGAAGCTTTCTTT. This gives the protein CASSFLGPATNTEAFF.

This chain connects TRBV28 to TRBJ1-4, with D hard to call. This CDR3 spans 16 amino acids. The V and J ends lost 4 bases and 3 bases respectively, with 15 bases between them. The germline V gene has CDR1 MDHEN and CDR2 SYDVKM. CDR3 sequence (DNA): TGTGCCAGCAGTTACGACGCCAGTAGGGCTAATGAAAAACTGTTTTTT. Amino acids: CASSYDASRANEKLFF.

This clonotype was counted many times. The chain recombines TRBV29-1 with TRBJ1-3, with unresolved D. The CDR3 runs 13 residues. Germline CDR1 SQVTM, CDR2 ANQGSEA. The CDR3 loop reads CTGQETAGNTIYF. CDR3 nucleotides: TGCACCGGCCAGGAAACGGCTGGAAACACCATATATTTT.

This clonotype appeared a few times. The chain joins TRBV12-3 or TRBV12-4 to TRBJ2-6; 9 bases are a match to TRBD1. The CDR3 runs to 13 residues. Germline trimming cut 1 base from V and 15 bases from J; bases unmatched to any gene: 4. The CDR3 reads CASSLGDRATLTF. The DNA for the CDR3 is TGTGCCAGCAGTTTAGGGGACAGGGCAACCCTGACTTTC.

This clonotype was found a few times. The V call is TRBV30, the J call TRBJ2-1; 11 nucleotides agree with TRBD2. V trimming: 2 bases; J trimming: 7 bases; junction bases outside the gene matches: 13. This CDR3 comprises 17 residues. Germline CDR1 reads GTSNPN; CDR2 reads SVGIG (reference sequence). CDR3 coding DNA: TGTGCCTGGAGTAACCCCGGCGGGACTAGCGGAGGGAATGAGCAGTTCTTC. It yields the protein CAWSNPGGTSGGNEQFF.

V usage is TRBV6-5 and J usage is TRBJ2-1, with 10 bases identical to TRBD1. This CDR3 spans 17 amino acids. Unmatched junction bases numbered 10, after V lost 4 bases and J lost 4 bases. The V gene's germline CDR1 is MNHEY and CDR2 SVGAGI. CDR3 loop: CASSSVRTGGLYNEQFF. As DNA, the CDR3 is TGTGCCAGCAGTTCAGTCCGGACAGGGGGACTTTACAATGAGCAGTTCTTC.

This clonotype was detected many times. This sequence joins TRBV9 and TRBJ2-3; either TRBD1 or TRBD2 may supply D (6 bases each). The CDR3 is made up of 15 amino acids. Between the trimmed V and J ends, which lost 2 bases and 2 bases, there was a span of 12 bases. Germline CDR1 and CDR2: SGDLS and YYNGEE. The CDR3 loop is CASSVSGGSTDTQYF. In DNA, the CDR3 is TGTGCCAGCAGCGTTTCCGGGGGCTCCACAGATACGCAGTATTTT.

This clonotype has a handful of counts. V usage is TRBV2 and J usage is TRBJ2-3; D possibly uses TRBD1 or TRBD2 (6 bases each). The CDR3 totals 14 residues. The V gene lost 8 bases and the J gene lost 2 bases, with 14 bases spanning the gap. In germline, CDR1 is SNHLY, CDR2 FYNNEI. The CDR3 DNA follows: TGTGCCAGCTACCCGGGGGCGCCCACAGATACGCAGTATTTT. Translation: CASYPGAPTDTQYF.

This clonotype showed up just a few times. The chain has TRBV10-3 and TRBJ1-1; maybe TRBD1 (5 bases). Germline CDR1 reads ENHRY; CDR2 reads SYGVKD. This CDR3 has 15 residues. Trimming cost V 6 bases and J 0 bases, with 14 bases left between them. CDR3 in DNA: TGTGCCATCAGGTCGGGGGTGGGAGTGAACACTGAAGCTTTCTTT. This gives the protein CAIRSGVGVNTEAFF.

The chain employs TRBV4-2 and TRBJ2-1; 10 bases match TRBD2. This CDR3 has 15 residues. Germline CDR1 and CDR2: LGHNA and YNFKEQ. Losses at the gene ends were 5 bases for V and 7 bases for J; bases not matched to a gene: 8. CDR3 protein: CASSLEAGGPNEQFF. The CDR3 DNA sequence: TGTGCCAGCAGCTTAGAAGCGGGGGGGCCAAATGAGCAGTTCTTC.

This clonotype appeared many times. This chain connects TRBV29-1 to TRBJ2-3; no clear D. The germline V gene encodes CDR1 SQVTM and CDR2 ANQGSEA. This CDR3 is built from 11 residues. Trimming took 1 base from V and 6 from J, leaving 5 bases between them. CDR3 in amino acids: CSVEVADTQYF. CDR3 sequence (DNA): TGCAGCGTTGAAGTCGCGGATACGCAGTATTTT.

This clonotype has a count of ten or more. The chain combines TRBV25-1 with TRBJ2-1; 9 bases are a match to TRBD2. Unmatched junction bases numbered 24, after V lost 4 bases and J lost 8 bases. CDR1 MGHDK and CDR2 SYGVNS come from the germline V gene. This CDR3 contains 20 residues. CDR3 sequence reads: CASSVPGGTLAGSTKDEQFF. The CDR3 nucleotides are TGTGCCAGCAGTGTTCCCGGGGGGACTCTAGCGGGGAGTACTAAAGATGAGCAGTTCTTC.

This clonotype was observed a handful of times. The CDR3 protein is CASSSTSGTLTDTQYF. CDR3 sequence (DNA): TGTGCCAGCAGTTCGACTAGCGGTACCCTCACAGATACGCAGTATTTT. The V call is TRBV6-2 or TRBV6-3, the J call TRBJ2-3; 9 nucleotides agree with TRBD2. There are 16 residues in the CDR3. J lost 2 bases, V lost 4 bases, and 7 bases had no gene match. Germline values: CDR1 MNHEY, CDR2 SVGEGT.

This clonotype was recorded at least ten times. The CDR3 region is CASSSILEGLSGELFF. CDR3 nucleotides: TGTGCCAGCAGCTCGATCCTTGAGGGTTTGTCCGGGGAGCTGTTTTTT. The chain couples TRBV7-9 to TRBJ2-2; tentatively, D is TRBD2 (5 bases). Germline loops: CDR1 SEHNR, CDR2 FQNEAQ (reference sequence). With 4 bases removed from V and 6 bases from J, the gap between germline ends came to 18 bases. CDR3 length equals 16 residues.

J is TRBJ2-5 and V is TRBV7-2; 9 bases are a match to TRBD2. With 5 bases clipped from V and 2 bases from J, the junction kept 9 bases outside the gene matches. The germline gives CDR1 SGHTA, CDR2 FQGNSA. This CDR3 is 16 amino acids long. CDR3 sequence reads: CASSLDLLAGQETQYF. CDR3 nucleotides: TGTGCCAGCAGCCTCGATCTGCTAGCGGGGCAAGAGACCCAGTACTTC. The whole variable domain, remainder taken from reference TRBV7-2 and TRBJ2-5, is GAGVSQSPSNKVTEKGKDVELRCDPISGHTALYWYRQSLGQGLEFLIYFQGNSAPDKSGLPSDRFSAERTGGSVSTLTIQRTQQEDSAVYLCASSLDLLAGQETQYFGPGTRLLVL.

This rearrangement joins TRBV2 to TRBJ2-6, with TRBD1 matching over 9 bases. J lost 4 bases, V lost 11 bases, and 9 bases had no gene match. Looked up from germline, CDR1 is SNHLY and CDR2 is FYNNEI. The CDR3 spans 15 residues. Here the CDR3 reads CARRDRVFGANVLTF. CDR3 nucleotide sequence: TGTGCCCGCCGGGACAGGGTCTTCGGGGCCAACGTCCTGACTTTC.

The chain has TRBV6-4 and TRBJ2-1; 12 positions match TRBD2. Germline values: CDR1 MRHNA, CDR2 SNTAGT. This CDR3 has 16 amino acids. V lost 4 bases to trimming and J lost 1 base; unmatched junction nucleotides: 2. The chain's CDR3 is CASSVTSGRSYNEQFF. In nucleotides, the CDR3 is TGTGCCAGCAGTGTTACTAGCGGGAGGTCCTACAATGAGCAGTTCTTC.

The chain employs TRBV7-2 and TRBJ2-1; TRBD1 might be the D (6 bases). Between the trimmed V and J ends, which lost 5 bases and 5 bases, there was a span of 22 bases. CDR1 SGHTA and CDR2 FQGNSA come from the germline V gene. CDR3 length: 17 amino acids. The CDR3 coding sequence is TGTGCCAGCAGCACCAACCCCACAGGGCTAATCGACAATGAGCAGTTCTTC. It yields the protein CASSTNPTGLIDNEQFF.

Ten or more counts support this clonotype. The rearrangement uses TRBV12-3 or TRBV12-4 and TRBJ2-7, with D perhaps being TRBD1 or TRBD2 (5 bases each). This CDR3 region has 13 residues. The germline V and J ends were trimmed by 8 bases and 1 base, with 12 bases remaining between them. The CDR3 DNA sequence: TGTGCCAGCTGCCCCAGGGAGTCCTACGAGCAGTACTTC. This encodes CASCPRESYEQYF.

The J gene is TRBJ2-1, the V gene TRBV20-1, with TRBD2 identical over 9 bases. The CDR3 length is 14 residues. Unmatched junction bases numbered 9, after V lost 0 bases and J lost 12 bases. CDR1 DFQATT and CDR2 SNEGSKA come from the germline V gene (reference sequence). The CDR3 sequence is CSARDVSRRGGQFF. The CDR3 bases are TGCAGTGCTAGAGATGTATCGCGGCGGGGGGGGCAGTTCTTC.

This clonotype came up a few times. CDR3 bases: TGTGCCATCAGCCCCATTTGGCAGGGGCAAGGAGTAGGCTACACCTTC. Translation: CAISPIWQGQGVGYTF. The V gene is TRBV10-3, the J gene TRBJ1-2; D possibly corresponds to TRBD1 (6 bases). Trimming stripped 6 bases from V and 8 bases from J, with 25 bases between. The CDR3 sequence is 16 residues long. CDR1 is ENHRY, CDR2 SYGVKD, per germline.

The CDR3 loop reads CASSSFADSYNEQFF. The CDR3, as DNA: TGTGCCAGCAGCTCGTTTGCGGACTCCTACAATGAGCAGTTCTTC. The J gene is TRBJ2-1, the V gene TRBV5-5; D is undetermined. The CDR3 has 15 amino acids. V lost 3 bases and J lost 0, with 10 bases in between. Germline lookup yields CDR1 SGHKS and CDR2 YYEKEE (reference sequence).

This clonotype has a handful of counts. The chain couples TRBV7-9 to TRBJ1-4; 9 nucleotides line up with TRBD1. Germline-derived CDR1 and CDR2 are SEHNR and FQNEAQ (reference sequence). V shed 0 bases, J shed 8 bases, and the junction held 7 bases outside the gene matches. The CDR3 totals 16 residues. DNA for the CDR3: TGTGCCAGCAGCTTAGCGCCAGGGACAGGGCCCGAAAAACTGTTTTTT. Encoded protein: CASSLAPGTGPEKLFF.

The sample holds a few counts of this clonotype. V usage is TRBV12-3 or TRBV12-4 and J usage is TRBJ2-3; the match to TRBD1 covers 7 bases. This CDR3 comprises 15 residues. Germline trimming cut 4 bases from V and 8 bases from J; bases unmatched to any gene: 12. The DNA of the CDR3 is TGTGCCAGCAGTTCTGGGGACAACACAGGGGTTACGCAGTATTTT. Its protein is CASSSGDNTGVTQYF.

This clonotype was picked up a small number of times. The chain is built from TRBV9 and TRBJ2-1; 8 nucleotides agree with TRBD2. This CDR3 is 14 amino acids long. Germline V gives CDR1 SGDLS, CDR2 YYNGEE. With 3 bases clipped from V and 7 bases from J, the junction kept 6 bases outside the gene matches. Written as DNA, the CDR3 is TGTGCCAGCAGCGCGGGAGGGCATAGGAATGAGCAGTTCTTC. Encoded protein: CASSAGGHRNEQFF.

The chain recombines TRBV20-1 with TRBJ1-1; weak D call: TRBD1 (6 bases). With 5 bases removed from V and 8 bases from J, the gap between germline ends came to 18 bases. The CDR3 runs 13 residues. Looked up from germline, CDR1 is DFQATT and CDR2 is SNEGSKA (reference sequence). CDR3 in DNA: TGCAGTGCTGAATCCCGGGACACCTTCGAAGCTTTCTTT. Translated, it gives CSAESRDTFEAFF.

CDR3 in amino acids: CASRPQLLRGHTGELFF. The CDR3 bases are TGTGCCAGCCGCCCGCAACTCCTGCGGGGTCACACCGGGGAGCTGTTTTTT. The rearrangement joins TRBV3-1 to TRBJ2-2; maybe TRBD2 (6 bases). Between the trimmed V and J ends, which lost 8 bases and 3 bases, there was a span of 22 bases. Germline CDR1 LGHDT, CDR2 YNNKEL (reference sequence). This CDR3 has 17 amino acids.